This T cell receptor beta chain was sequenced for a study of CD8 T cells in Susac syndrome. Overall study results and limits: Regarding the TCR sequencing and HLA analysis, the study admitted that a relatively small number of individuals were involved.

TEMRA cells were FACS-enriched, and CD8+ and CD4+ T cells were isolated negatively. With regard to this clonotype: Antigen specificity is unknown.

Reverse transcription of about 0.45 to 1 ug RNA used random hexamers. TCR beta CDR3 was amplified by immunoSEQ covering 54 Vbeta and 13 Jbeta. Via MiXCR, TCRdb re-called the immunoSEQ multiplex PCR reads, giving one row per CDR3 protein. The sample has about 180,000 distinct CDR3 sequences, 90% to 97% seen once; the top ten hold approximately 0.09%. Germline CDR1 and CDR2: KGHSY and FQNENV. Trimming pared 0 bases from V and 9 bases from J, leaving 12 bases between. CDR3 length equals 14 residues. V usage is TRBV16 and J usage is TRBJ2-1; D call uncertain. The sequencing input was CD4+ T cells from PBMCs. The receptor was derived from a human donor with multiple sclerosis. CDR3 sequence: CASSQSISSFEQFF. The CDR3 bases are TGTGCCAGCAGCCAATCGATTAGCAGTTTTGAGCAGTTCTTC. Full variable domain (outside the CDR3, taken from reference TRBV16 and TRBJ2-1): GEEVAQTPKHLVRGEGQKAKLYCAPIKGHSYVFWYQQVLKNEFKFLISFQNENVFDETGMPKERFSAKCLPNSPCSLEIQATKLEDSAVYFCASSQSISSFEQFFGPGTRLTVL.